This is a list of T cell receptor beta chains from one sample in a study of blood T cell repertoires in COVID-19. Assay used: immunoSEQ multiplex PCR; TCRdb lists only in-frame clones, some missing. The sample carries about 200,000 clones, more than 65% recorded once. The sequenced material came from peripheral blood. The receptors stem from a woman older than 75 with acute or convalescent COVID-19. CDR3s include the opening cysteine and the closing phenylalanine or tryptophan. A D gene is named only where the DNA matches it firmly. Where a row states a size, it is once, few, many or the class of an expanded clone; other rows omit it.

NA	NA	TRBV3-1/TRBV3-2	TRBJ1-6	TGTGCCAGCAGCCAAGGTATCAGGGCTAATTCACCCCTCCACTTT	CASSQGIRANSPLHF
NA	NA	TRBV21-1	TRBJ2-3	TGTGCCAGCAGCAAAGCGCGACAGGGGGCCTCGCAAAGCACAGATACGCAGTATTTT	CASSKARQGASQSTDTQYF
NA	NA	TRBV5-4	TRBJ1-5	TGTGCCAGCAGCTTGAGGGGGAGCAACCAGCCCCAGCATTTT	CASSLRGSNQPQHF
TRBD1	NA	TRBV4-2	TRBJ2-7	TGTGCCAGCAGCCAAGATCCCGGACAGGGTAGCCACGAGCAGTACTTC	CASSQDPGQGSHEQYF
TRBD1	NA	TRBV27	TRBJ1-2	TGTGCCAGCAGTTACCAGGGACAGGGAGGGTATGGCTACACCTTC	CASSYQGQGGYGYTF
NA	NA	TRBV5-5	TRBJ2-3	TGTGCCAGCAGCTTGGCCGGGGCAGATACGCAGTATTTT	CASSLAGADTQYF
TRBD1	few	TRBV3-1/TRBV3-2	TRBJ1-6	TGTGCCAGCAGCCAAGCCCTGACAGGGGCGAGTAATTCACCCCTCCACTTT	CASSQALTGASNSPLHF
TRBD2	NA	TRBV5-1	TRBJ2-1	TGCGCCAGCAGCCGTGTGGCTAGCGGGACCTACAATGAGCAGTTCTTC	CASSRVASGTYNEQFF
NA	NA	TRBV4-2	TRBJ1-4	TGTGCCAGCAGCCAAGATGGAGGAAGTAATGAAAAACTGTTTTTT	CASSQDGGSNEKLFF
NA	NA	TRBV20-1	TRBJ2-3	TGCAGTGCTACTGACACAGCTAGCACAGATACGCAGTATTTT	CSATDTASTDTQYF
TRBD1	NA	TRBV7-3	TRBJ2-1	TGTGCCAGCAGCTTACAGGGGGCGCTTGAGCAGTTCTTC	CASSLQGALEQFF
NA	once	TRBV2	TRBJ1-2	TGTGCCAGCAATCAAGGTGGAGGTAACTATGGCTACACCTTC	CASNQGGGNYGYTF
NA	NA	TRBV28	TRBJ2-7	TGTGCCAGCAGTTTAGAGGATTGGGCGGGGCCTGGCTCCTACGAGCAGTACTTC	CASSLEDWAGPGSYEQYF
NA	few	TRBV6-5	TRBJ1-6	TGTGCCAGCAGTTTCGGGAGGGGAAGCAATTCACCCCTCCACTTT	CASSFGRGSNSPLHF
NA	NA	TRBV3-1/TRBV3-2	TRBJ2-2	TGTGCCAGCAGCCCAAAGACAGGGAACACCGGGGAGCTGTTTTTT	CASSPKTGNTGELFF
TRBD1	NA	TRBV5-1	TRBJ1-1	TGCGCCAGCAGCCCAGCGACAGGGGCACAGAACACTGAAGCTTTCTTT	CASSPATGAQNTEAFF
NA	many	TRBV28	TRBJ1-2	TGTGCCAGCAGTTTTTCAGGGGTGGCCCGTGGCTACACCTTC	CASSFSGVARGYTF
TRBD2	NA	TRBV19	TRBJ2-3	TGTGCCAGTTCCTTATGGACTAGCGGGAGGGGCGACACAGATACGCAGTATTTT	CASSLWTSGRGDTDTQYF
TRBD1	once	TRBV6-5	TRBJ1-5	TGTGCCAGCAGACGACAGGGGGCTACCACTCAGCCCCAGCATTTT	CASRRQGATTQPQHF
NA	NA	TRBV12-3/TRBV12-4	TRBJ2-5	TGTGCCAGCAAAACACAAGAGACCCAGTACTTC	CASKTQETQYF
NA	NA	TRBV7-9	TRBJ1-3	TGTGCCAGCAGCTTAGACAGACACTCTGGAAACACCATATATTTT	CASSLDRHSGNTIYF
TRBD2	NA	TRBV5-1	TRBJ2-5	TGCGCCAGCAGCTTATTAGGACTAGCGGGAGCCCAAGAGACCCAGTACTTC	CASSLLGLAGAQETQYF
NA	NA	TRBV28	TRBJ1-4	TGTGCCAGCAGTCGCCCGGCAACTAATGAAAAACTGTTTTTT	CASSRPATNEKLFF
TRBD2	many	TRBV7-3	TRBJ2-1	TGTGCCAGCAGCCCAGCGGGACTAGCGGGAGGGAATGAGCAGTTCTTC	CASSPAGLAGGNEQFF
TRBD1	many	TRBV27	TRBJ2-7	TGTGCCACCAGGGGGCAGGGGATCTCCTACGAGCAGTACTTC	CATRGQGISYEQYF
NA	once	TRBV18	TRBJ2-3	TGTGCCAGCTCCGGAGCGGCTAGCACAGATACGCAGTATTTT	CASSGAASTDTQYF
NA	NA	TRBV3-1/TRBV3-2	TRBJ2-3	TGTGCCAGCAGCCAAATGAGGTCCACAGATACGCAGTATTTT	CASSQMRSTDTQYF
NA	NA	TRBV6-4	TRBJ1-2	TGTGCCAGCAGTAGGACAAGTACCTATGGCTACACCTTC	CASSRTSTYGYTF
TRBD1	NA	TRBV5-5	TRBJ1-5	TGTGCCAGCAGCGGTGGGGTACAGGGGAGTCAGCCCCAGCATTTT	CASSGGVQGSQPQHF
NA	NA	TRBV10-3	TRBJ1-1	TGTGCCATCAGCGGGACACTGAACACTGAAGCTTTCTTT	CAISGTLNTEAFF
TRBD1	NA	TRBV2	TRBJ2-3	TGTGCCAGCAGGGCCGACAGGGGGCACGCTTTTAGCACAGATACGCAGTATTTT	CASRADRGHAFSTDTQYF
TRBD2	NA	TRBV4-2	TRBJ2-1	TGTGCCAGCAGCCAAGAGCTAGCGGGGGGGTCCTACAATGAGCAGTTCTTC	CASSQELAGGSYNEQFF